The sequence of this TCR beta chain was determined in a study of blood T cell repertoires in COVID-19. The overall study: Samples came from the United States, Italy and Spain, spanning acute and convalescent COVID-19. Sample material is recorded as cDNA or gDNA derived from T cells, B-cell-depleted T cells, or PBMCs.

In Seattle, patients joined the study during active infection and were tracked longitudinally. This CDR3 is 13 amino acids long. The V segment lost 3 bases and the J segment 8 bases; nucleotides outside the gene matches: 3. Original processing methods: Estimation of nucleated cell counts was performed using reference gene primer amplification. Produced via immunoSEQ multiplex PCR; TCRdb's table is partial and in-frame only. V, J and clone size are those of that table, while D and trimming were read from the DNA. The table has 250,000 to 350,000 clones, around nine tenths seen once. The sample was peripheral blood. This TCR derives from a woman aged 25 to 45 with COVID-19, enrolled during active disease. The chain employs TRBV12-3 or TRBV12-4 and TRBJ2-2, with TRBD1 matching 7 bases. CDR3: CASSLGTAGELFF. The CDR3 bases are TGTGCCAGCAGTTTGGGGACAGCGGGGGAGCTGTTTTTT.